This passage covers 5 T cell receptor beta chains from one sample sequenced in a study of shared clonotypes between healthy human individuals (dated by TCRdb to 2018 to 2020). Library prep was done by the immunoSEQ multiplex PCR assay. The table was pulled from immuneACCESS by TCRdb, which kept in-frame rearrangements only. Such tables lose some clones; where checked, under half of the loss comes from unresolved V genes, and the rest has no known cause. The table for this sample lists about 1.5 million clones; 95% to 99% of them were counted only once. Roughly 0.42% of the sample is held by the ten biggest clonotypes. The sample consisted of naive CD4+ T cells sorted from blood. This specimen's cell subset or site label, per the study, means: CD45RA+ positively selected. Receptor source: a man aged 30-40 years in good health.

The chain links TRBV4-3 to TRBJ1-2, with unresolved D. Germline V gene lookup returns CDR1 LGHNA and CDR2 YSLEER. The length of the CDR3 is 14 residues. Trimming cost V 0 bases and J 8 bases, with 13 bases left between them. In DNA, the CDR3 is TGCGCCAGCAGCCAAGATTTTAGGAATCGCGGCTACACCTTC. This gives the protein CASSQDFRNRGYTF.

The chain carries TRBV6-1 and TRBJ2-7; D may be TRBD1 (5 bases). V dropped 3 bases and J dropped 6 bases, with 9 bases sitting between them. Looked up from germline, CDR1 is MNHNS and CDR2 is SASEGT. This CDR3 is 12 amino acids long. CDR3: CASSEVRGEQYF. The CDR3 nucleotides read TGTGCCAGCAGTGAGGTTAGGGGCGAGCAGTACTTC.

The V call is TRBV7-9, the J call TRBJ2-1; 8 nucleotides align to TRBD2. V shed 5 bases and J 8 bases; nucleotides not matched to a gene: 11. Germline CDR1 SEHNR, CDR2 FQNEAQ (reference sequence). This CDR3 region has 15 residues. In DNA, the CDR3 is TGTGCCAGCAGCCCCATAGCGGGAACGAGAGATGAGCAGTTCTTC. Its translation: CASSPIAGTRDEQFF.

The chain combines TRBV6-1 with TRBJ1-2; no definite D call. Trimming pared 2 bases from V and 4 bases from J, leaving 8 bases between. The CDR3 contains 13 residues. Germline V CDR1 and CDR2: MNHNS, SASEGT. The CDR3 DNA reads TGTGCCAGCAGTGAACGCAGGCTCTATGGCTACACCTTC. Translation gives CASSERRLYGYTF.

The chain couples TRBV29-1 to TRBJ2-7; D ambiguous. The CDR3 runs 14 residues. CDR1 is SQVTM and CDR2 is ANQGSEA in the germline V gene. V shed 5 bases and J shed 0 bases, with 14 bases lying between them. The chain's CDR3 is CSVKGAPTSYEQYF. DNA for the CDR3: TGCAGCGTTAAAGGAGCCCCCACCTCCTACGAGCAGTACTTC.